One sample yielded the 32 T cell receptor beta chains listed below, sequenced in a study of T cell repertoires in cytomegalovirus infection. These receptors' antigens are unknown. TCRdb reprocessed the reads via MiXCR and lists one record per CDR3 protein. The table shows tens of thousands of distinct CDR3 sequences, with over 15% occurring only once. The source material was CD8+ T cells from cultured PBMCs, sampled from culture after CMV antigen stimulation. The receptor source for this set is a human donor in good health (CMV status not recorded). Some clones in this sample may be carry-over from other donors' samples.

Remarks on this clonotype: One end of the junction varies from germline; a read error may be responsible. The chain carries TRBV27 and TRBJ2-7; possible D gene TRBD2, 6 bases. CDR3 length: 16 residues. CDR1 and CDR2 from the germline V gene are MNHEY and SMNVEV (reference sequence). CDR3 bases: TGTGCCAGCAGTCTATCTTTAGCGGAAACCACCTACGAGCAGTACTTC. It yields the protein CASSLSLAETTYEQYF.

J is TRBJ2-7 and V is TRBV7-2; unclear D gene. Germline CDR1 reads SGHTA; CDR2 reads FQGNSA. The germline V and J ends were trimmed by 8 bases and 0 bases, with 8 bases remaining between them. The CDR3 contains 12 residues. In DNA form, the CDR3 reads TGTGCCAGCGGCAGGACCTCCTACGAGCAGTACTTC. Its protein is CASGRTSYEQYF. Full variable domain (rest looked up from reference TRBV7-2 and TRBJ2-7): GAGVSQSPSNKVTEKGKDVELRCDPISGHTALYWYRQSLGQGLEFLIYFQGNSAPDKSGLPSDRFSAERTGGSVSTLTIQRTQQEDSAVYLCASGRTSYEQYFGPGTRLTVT.

This clonotype has only a few counts. V usage is TRBV9 and J usage is TRBJ2-1; 9 bases agree with TRBD2. J gave up 7 bases and V 2 bases, and 7 bases lay outside the gene matches. CDR3 size: 15 residues. Germline loops: CDR1 SGDLS, CDR2 YYNGEE. CDR3 sequence: CASSVGGTSWNEQFF. The CDR3 region has the DNA TGTGCCAGCAGCGTTGGGGGGACTAGCTGGAATGAGCAGTTCTTC.

This chain uses TRBV19 with TRBJ1-1; no reliable D call. The CDR3 contains 15 residues. CDR1 is LNHDA, CDR2 SQIVND, per germline (reference sequence). The V end lost 1 base, the J end lost 1 base, and 10 bases lay between the germline ends. The CDR3 sequence is CASSIGPRPNTEAFF. CDR3 nucleotide sequence: TGTGCCAGTAGTATAGGACCAAGGCCGAACACTGAAGCTTTCTTT.

This chain links TRBV27 with TRBJ2-3; 8 bases are a match to TRBD1. This CDR3 has 16 amino acids. Unmatched junction bases numbered 10, after V lost 7 bases and J lost 1 base. Germline values: CDR1 MNHEY, CDR2 SMNVEV (reference sequence). The CDR3: CASTPIVTGGTDTQYF. The CDR3 region has the DNA TGTGCCAGCACCCCTATCGTGACAGGGGGCACAGATACGCAGTATTTT.

The chain joins TRBV2 to TRBJ2-7; tentatively, D is TRBD2 (5 bases). Germline V lookup: CDR1 SNHLY, CDR2 FYNNEI. V shed 6 bases and J shed 5 bases, with 14 bases lying between them. CDR3 length: 13 residues. For the CDR3, the DNA is TGTGCCAGCAGCCTTGGGGAGCTACACGAGCAGTACTTC. As protein: CASSLGELHEQYF.

The chain couples TRBV5-1 to TRBJ2-1, with TRBD1 identical over 8 bases. Germline values: CDR1 SGHRS, CDR2 YFSETQ. The V gene end was trimmed by 3 bases and the J gene end by 8 bases; junction bases not matched to a gene: 10. The CDR3 runs to 15 residues. CDR3 in DNA: TGCGCCAGCAGCTGGGGACAGGATGGTAGCTATGAGCAGTTCTTC. Residues: CASSWGQDGSYEQFF.

This clonotype was counted ten times or more. V and J are TRBV7-3 and TRBJ2-1, with TRBD1 as a possible D gene (6 bases). Trimming took 8 bases from V and 8 from J, leaving 16 bases between them. The CDR3 loop spans 13 amino acids. CDR1 and CDR2 from the germline V gene are SGHTA and FQGTGA. DNA of the CDR3: TGTGCCAGCGGACCTGACAGGAGGCATGAGCAGTTCTTC. This codes for CASGPDRRHEQFF. Using reference TRBV7-3 and TRBJ2-1 for the parts outside the CDR3, the full variable domain is GAGVSQTPSNKVTEKGKYVELRCDPISGHTALYWYRQSLGQGPEFLIYFQGTGAADDSGLPNDRFFAVRPEGSVSTLKIQRTERGDSAVYLCASGPDRRHEQFFGPGTRLTVL.

This clonotype was found many times. As DNA, the CDR3 is TGTGCCAGCAGTTCGGACAGGGTCGGCAACGAGCAGTACTTC. Its translation is CASSSDRVGNEQYF. This chain links TRBV28 with TRBJ2-7; 8 bases match TRBD1. V lost 4 bases, J lost 5 bases, and 7 bases stayed unmatched. From germline, CDR1 is MDHEN and CDR2 SYDVKM. This CDR3 is built from 14 residues. The full variable domain, completed using reference TRBV28 and TRBJ2-7, is DVKVTQSSRYLVKRTGEKVFLECVQDMDHENMFWYRQDPGLGLRLIYFSYDVKMKEKGDIPEGYSVSREKKERFSLILESASTNQTSMYLCASSSDRVGNEQYFGPGTRLTVT.

The chain recombines TRBV7-8 with TRBJ2-7; D is unresolved. This CDR3 has 12 amino acids. From germline, CDR1 is SGHVS and CDR2 FQNEAQ. Trimming removed 6 bases at V and 4 bases at J, with 10 bases between. DNA for the CDR3: TGTGCCAGCAGGACGGAGAATTACGAGCAGTACTTC. Translating gives CASRTENYEQYF.

This clonotype was counted many times. The V gene is TRBV27, the J gene TRBJ1-1; TRBD1 aligns across 7 bases. Unmatched junction bases numbered 5, after V lost 3 bases and J lost 4 bases. Germline CDR1 MNHEY, CDR2 SMNVEV (reference sequence). The CDR3 consists of 14 residues. The CDR3 reads CASSFRQGGTEAFF. CDR3 bases: TGTGCCAGCAGTTTCCGACAGGGTGGCACTGAAGCTTTCTTT.

In this sample, this clonotype turned up many times. This chain joins TRBV7-3 and TRBJ2-1, with 12 bases fitting TRBD2. There are 15 residues in the CDR3. CDR1 and CDR2 from the germline V gene are SGHTA and FQGTGA. The junction had 4 bases not matched to a gene; V was cut back by 6 bases and J by 4 bases. The CDR3 nucleotides read TGTGCCAGCAGTCCGCTAGCGGGGGGGTACAATGAGCAGTTCTTC. Residues: CASSPLAGGYNEQFF.

This rearrangement joins TRBV7-6 to TRBJ2-3; 9 bases agree with TRBD2. The CDR3 sequence is 15 residues long. Germline V gives CDR1 SGHVS, CDR2 FNYEAQ. V shed 5 bases, J shed 5 bases, and the junction held 8 bases outside the gene matches. CDR3 amino acids: CASSHGTSLKDTQYF. For the CDR3, the DNA is TGTGCCAGCAGCCATGGGACTAGCCTTAAAGATACGCAGTATTTT.

This clonotype came up a few times. The chain joins TRBV20-1 to TRBJ1-1; tentatively, D is TRBD1 (5 bases). The CDR3 has 13 residues. Germline V gives CDR1 DFQATT, CDR2 SNEGSKA (reference sequence). V was shortened by 2 bases and J by 5 bases, with 12 bases between the two germline ends. This CDR3 is CSARPRDVTEAFF. The CDR3 DNA follows: TGCAGTGCTAGACCTAGGGACGTAACTGAAGCTTTCTTT.

This chain uses TRBV7-9 with TRBJ2-7; possibly TRBD2 for D (5 bases). The V end was cut by 2 bases, the J end by 1 base, with 12 bases between. This CDR3 has 15 residues. Germline CDR1 is SEHNR and CDR2 is FQNEAQ (reference sequence). The CDR3 coding sequence is TGTGCCAGCAGCTTACTTCCCGGGGAATCCTACGAGCAGTACTTC. Protein sequence: CASSLLPGESYEQYF. The entire variable domain, with the rest obtained from reference TRBV7-9 and TRBJ2-7, is as follows: DTGVSQNPRHKITKRGQNVTFRCDPISEHNRLYWYRQTLGQGPEFLTYFQNEAQLEKSRLLSDRFSAERPKGSFSTLEIQRTEQGDSAMYLCASSLLPGESYEQYFGPGTRLTVT.

This sequence joins TRBV7-8 and TRBJ2-7; D is undetermined. V lost 5 bases and J lost 10, with 15 bases in between. Germline CDR1 reads SGHVS; CDR2 reads FQNEAQ. This CDR3 has 12 amino acids. CDR3 residues: CASSPSPEFQYF. CDR3 DNA sequence: TGTGCCAGCAGCCCGTCCCCTGAGTTCCAGTACTTC.

This clonotype came up a few times. The chain has TRBV4-1 and TRBJ2-1; possibly TRBD2 for D (6 bases). With 0 bases removed from V and 6 bases from J, the gap between germline ends came to 18 bases. This CDR3 has 17 residues. Germline V gives CDR1 MGHRA, CDR2 YSYEKL. CDR3: CASSQDNFGAGLNEQFF. The CDR3 nucleotides are TGCGCCAGCAGCCAAGATAATTTTGGGGCGGGGCTCAATGAGCAGTTCTTC.

The chain uses TRBV18 and TRBJ1-1, with D unclear. Trimming removed 6 bases from V and 0 bases from J, with 8 bases in between. This CDR3 spans 13 amino acids. Germline lookup yields CDR1 KGHSH and CDR2 LQKENI. Written as DNA, the CDR3 is TGTGCCAGCTCCGCGGCTCTGAACACTGAAGCTTTCTTT. It yields the protein CASSAALNTEAFF.

This clonotype has just a few counts. The chain recombines TRBV12-3 or TRBV12-4 with TRBJ2-7; D possibly corresponds to TRBD1 (6 bases). The CDR3 extends over 14 amino acids. V lost 6 bases to trimming and J lost 3 bases, with 15 bases between them. The CDR3 sequence is CASSAGQIGYEQYF. CDR3 sequence (DNA): TGTGCCAGCAGCGCAGGACAGATAGGCTACGAGCAGTACTTC.

The chain has TRBV6-2 or TRBV6-3 and TRBJ2-1; 9 bases match TRBD2. The V segment lost 0 bases and the J segment 8 bases; nucleotides outside the gene matches: 8. The CDR3 extends over 16 amino acids. In germline, CDR1 is MNHEY, CDR2 SVGEGT. The chain's CDR3 is CASSYSLAGPAHEQFF. As DNA, the CDR3 is TGTGCCAGCAGTTACTCCCTAGCGGGGCCAGCACATGAGCAGTTCTTC.

This clonotype has just a few counts. The chain links TRBV7-2 to TRBJ2-3; 11 bases align to TRBD2. This CDR3 is built from 20 residues. V lost 5 bases to trimming and J lost 2 bases; unmatched junction nucleotides: 18. Germline values: CDR1 SGHTA, CDR2 FQGNSA. CDR3 in DNA: TGTGCCAGCAGCAACCCTATTGACCTAGCGGGAGGCAGTCCCACAGATACGCAGTATTTT. Its translation is CASSNPIDLAGGSPTDTQYF.

J is TRBJ1-1 and V is TRBV4-1; D perhaps matches TRBD1 (6 bases). Per germline, CDR1 MGHRA and CDR2 YSYEKL. This CDR3 region has 14 residues. The V and J ends lost 4 bases and 5 bases respectively, with 14 bases between them. The DNA of the CDR3 is TGCGCCAGCAGCCTCCGGGGGGCGAAGACTGAAGCTTTCTTT. This sequence encodes CASSLRGAKTEAFF.

This clonotype was found a few times. The gene calls are TRBV7-8 and TRBJ1-4, with D possibly matching TRBD1 (5 bases). The CDR3 covers 16 residues. V was shortened by 5 bases and J by 1 base, with 14 bases between the two germline ends. Per germline, CDR1 SGHVS and CDR2 FQNEAQ. CDR3 protein: CASSQGHPETNEKLFF. The CDR3 DNA follows: TGTGCCAGCAGCCAAGGACACCCGGAAACTAATGAAAAACTGTTTTTT.

The chain recombines TRBV12-3 or TRBV12-4 with TRBJ2-1; D is unclear. V was pared by 3 bases and J by 7 bases, with 7 bases between. This CDR3 spans 12 amino acids. The CDR3 DNA reads TGTGCCAGCAGTTTCAGTAGGAATGAGCAGTTCTTC. Residues: CASSFSRNEQFF.

This clonotype was observed many times. The V gene is TRBV6-6, the J gene TRBJ1-5; TRBD1 might be the D (5 bases). Trimming pared 6 bases from V and 6 bases from J, leaving 15 bases between. The germline CDR1 and CDR2 sequences are MNHNY and SVGAGI (reference sequence). This CDR3 is 14 amino acids long. DNA for the CDR3: TGTGCCAGCAGCCCGGGGGAGGGCGGTCAGCCCCAGCATTTT. Residues: CASSPGEGGQPQHF.

In its sample, this clonotype was seen a few times. The CDR3: CASSQEGSWASGTYEQYF. The CDR3 DNA is TGCGCCAGCAGCCAAGAAGGCTCTTGGGCTAGCGGGACCTACGAGCAGTACTTC. The V and J genes are TRBV4-3 and TRBJ2-7; 9 bases map to TRBD2. The germline CDR1 and CDR2 sequences are LGHNA and YSLEER. The trim removed 0 bases at V and 2 bases at J, leaving 11 bases unmatched. The CDR3 covers 18 residues.

V and J are TRBV9 and TRBJ2-7; TRBD2 aligns across 9 bases. This CDR3 comprises 15 residues. J gave up 4 bases and V 3 bases, and 8 bases lay outside the gene matches. Germline assignment: CDR1 SGDLS and CDR2 YYNGEE. Here the CDR3 reads CASSGPGLASYEQYF. In DNA form, the CDR3 reads TGTGCCAGCAGCGGACCGGGACTAGCCTCTTACGAGCAGTACTTC.

CDR3 sequence (DNA): TGTGCCAGCAGCTTAAGGCAGGAGGCCTACAATGAGCAGTTCTTC. Amino acid sequence: CASSLRQEAYNEQFF. The genes are TRBV7-3 and TRBJ2-1; D might be TRBD2 (5 bases). The V end was cut by 1 base, the J end by 2 bases, with 9 bases between. CDR1 and CDR2 from the germline V gene are SGHTA and FQGTGA. The CDR3 contains 15 residues. Combining the CDR3 with reference TRBV7-3 and TRBJ2-1 gives the whole variable domain GAGVSQTPSNKVTEKGKYVELRCDPISGHTALYWYRQSLGQGPEFLIYFQGTGAADDSGLPNDRFFAVRPEGSVSTLKIQRTERGDSAVYLCASSLRQEAYNEQFFGPGTRLTVL.

The rearrangement joins TRBV7-8 to TRBJ2-2, with D perhaps TRBD2 (6 bases). Looked up from germline, CDR1 is SGHVS and CDR2 is FQNEAQ. This CDR3 has 17 amino acids. Trimming took 2 bases from V and 0 from J, leaving 13 bases between them. The CDR3 region has the DNA TGTGCCAGCAGCTTACCTAGGGGACTTACGAACACCGGGGAGCTGTTTTTT. Its translation: CASSLPRGLTNTGELFF.

This chain joins TRBV7-2 and TRBJ2-5; 8 nucleotides align to TRBD2. From germline, CDR1 is SGHTA and CDR2 FQGNSA. V trimming: 3 bases; J trimming: 2 bases; junction bases outside the gene matches: 11. The CDR3 sequence is 17 residues long. The CDR3 loop is CASSFPGIAGSQETQYF. For the CDR3, the DNA is TGTGCCAGCAGCTTCCCTGGAATAGCGGGGTCGCAAGAGACCCAGTACTTC.

This clonotype turned up a few times. The chain employs TRBV7-9 and TRBJ2-1; the D is unclear. Germline V gives CDR1 SEHNR, CDR2 FQNEAQ (reference sequence). The CDR3 extends over 13 amino acids. V lost 1 base and J lost 8, with 9 bases in between. The CDR3 region has the DNA TGTGCCAGCAGCTTAGGATCAGTCGATGAGCAGTTCTTC. It codes for CASSLGSVDEQFF.

This clonotype came up many times. The chain employs TRBV12-3 or TRBV12-4 and TRBJ1-1; perhaps TRBD1 as D (6 bases). The V and J ends lost 3 bases and 6 bases respectively, with 14 bases between them. The CDR3 extends over 14 amino acids. The CDR3 sequence is CASSLVVGGAEAFF. As DNA, the CDR3 is TGTGCCAGCAGTTTGGTCGTAGGGGGGGCTGAAGCTTTCTTT.